The 22 T cell receptor beta chains below come from one sample, sequenced in a study of T-cell reconstitution after alpha-beta-depleted transplantation in children. A TCRbeta library incorporating unique molecular identifiers was prepared. TCRdb itself ran the PCR reads through MiXCR, one entry per CDR3 protein. The repertoire consists of roughly 300,000 distinct CDR3 sequences, with around 10% occurring once and the leading ten covering around 22%. This sample comprised peripheral blood, obtained 180 days after TCRalphabeta/CD19-depleted stem cell transplant. The receptors derive from a male patient aged 2-15 years who had a stem cell transplant for chronic granulomatous disease, so the T cells may come from the graft donor.

The chain combines TRBV2 with TRBJ2-2, with TRBD2 as a possible D gene (5 bases). CDR1 SNHLY and CDR2 FYNNEI come from the germline V gene. This CDR3 region has 14 residues. V lost 7 bases, J lost 2 bases, and 11 bases lay in between. This chain's CDR3 is CASITLANTGELFF. For the CDR3, the DNA is TGTGCCAGCATAACGCTAGCAAACACCGGGGAGCTGTTTTTT. Filled out from reference TRBV2 and TRBJ2-2, the complete variable domain reads EPEVTQTPSHQVTQMGQEVILRCVPISNHLYFYWYRQILGQKVEFLVSFYNNEISEKSEIFDDQFSVERPDGSNFTLKIRSTKLEDSAMYFCASITLANTGELFFGEGSRLTVL.

This clonotype was seen many times. The chain carries TRBV29-1 and TRBJ2-1, with D perhaps matching TRBD1 or TRBD2 (5 bases each). In germline, CDR1 is SQVTM, CDR2 ANQGSEA. The CDR3 contains 12 residues. V lost 4 bases and J 9 bases, leaving 13 bases between the germline ends. For the CDR3, the DNA is TGCAGCGTTGCAGGGCGGGTGGGTGAGCAGTTCTTC. It specifies CSVAGRVGEQFF.

This clonotype was counted ten times or more. This chain joins TRBV5-1 and TRBJ2-7, with 10 positions matching TRBD2. The V segment lost 4 bases and the J segment 3 bases; nucleotides outside the gene matches: 4. The germline V gene encodes CDR1 SGHRS and CDR2 YFSETQ. The CDR3 has 14 amino acids. The CDR3 reads CASSIWTSGYEQYF. The CDR3 region has the DNA TGCGCCAGCAGCATCTGGACTAGCGGCTACGAGCAGTACTTC. The full variable domain, with the rest looked up from reference TRBV5-1 and TRBJ2-7, is KAGVTQTPRYLIKTRGQQVTLSCSPISGHRSVSWYQQTPGQGLQFLFEYFSETQRNKGNFPGRFSGRQFSNSRSEMNVSTLELGDSALYLCASSIWTSGYEQYFGPGTRLTVT.

This clonotype was counted many times. V gene TRBV4-3 combines with J gene TRBJ1-6; tentatively, D is TRBD1 (5 bases). This CDR3 has 15 amino acids. V shed 1 base and J shed 10 bases, with 14 bases lying between them. The V gene's germline CDR1 is LGHNA and CDR2 YSLEER. The CDR3 sequence: CASSQVAREESPLHF. CDR3 bases: TGCGCCAGCAGCCAAGTGGCCAGGGAGGAATCACCCCTCCACTTT.

This clonotype was counted at least ten times. CDR3 in DNA: TGTGCCAGCAGTCAACAGGGGAACTATAACTATGGCTACACCTTC. Amino acid sequence: CASSQQGNYNYGYTF. The chain uses TRBV27 and TRBJ1-2, with TRBD1 matching over 7 bases. This CDR3 region has 15 residues. Germline V gene lookup returns CDR1 MNHEY and CDR2 SMNVEV (reference sequence). The V gene end was trimmed by 5 bases and the J gene end by 1 base; junction bases not matched to a gene: 7.

This clonotype was recorded many times. The CDR3 bases are TGCGCCAGCAGTCAATTGACTAGCGGGGAAAAGAACACCGGGGAGCTGTTTTTT. It yields the protein CASSQLTSGEKNTGELFF. The chain is built from TRBV10-1 and TRBJ2-2; 11 positions agree with TRBD2. With 5 bases clipped from V and 1 base from J, the junction kept 9 bases outside the gene matches. Germline CDR1 and CDR2: WNHNN and SYGVQD (reference sequence). The CDR3 totals 18 residues.

This clonotype was picked up many times. J is TRBJ1-1 and V is TRBV18; a possible D gene is TRBD1 (6 bases). Germline lookup yields CDR1 KGHSH and CDR2 LQKENI. V was pared by 4 bases and J by 3 bases, with 9 bases between. This CDR3 spans 13 amino acids. For the CDR3, the DNA is TGTGCCAGCTCACACCAGGGGTACACTGAAGCTTTCTTT. It specifies CASSHQGYTEAFF.

This clonotype has a count of ten or more. The chain joins TRBV12-3 or TRBV12-4 to TRBJ2-2, with TRBD1 identical over 10 bases. The length of the CDR3 is 14 residues. Trimming removed 6 bases from V and 6 bases from J; junction bases left unmatched: 4. The CDR3 protein is CASRTGGAAGELFF. The CDR3 nucleotides read TGTGCCAGCAGGACAGGGGGCGCCGCCGGGGAGCTGTTTTTT.

This clonotype was counted ten times or more. The V gene is TRBV12-3 or TRBV12-4, the J gene TRBJ1-6; TRBD1 matches 7 bases. Trimming at V came to 2 bases and at J to 6 bases, leaving 4 bases not matched to a gene. The CDR3 contains 15 residues. For the CDR3, the DNA is TGTGCCAGCAGTTTATGGGCAGGGGGTAATTCACCCCTCCACTTT. It translates to CASSLWAGGNSPLHF.

This clonotype was seen a few times. V and J are TRBV6-6 and TRBJ1-2, with D perhaps TRBD1 (5 bases). Germline lookup yields CDR1 MNHNY and CDR2 SVGAGI (reference sequence). The CDR3 is made up of 13 amino acids. Trimming pared 6 bases from V and 3 bases from J, leaving 11 bases between. CDR3 DNA: TGTGCCAGCAGACACCGGGACGACTATGGCTACACCTTC. It specifies CASRHRDDYGYTF.

The V call is TRBV3-1, the J call TRBJ2-2; D possibly corresponds to TRBD1 (5 bases). V lost 1 base and J 6 bases, leaving 21 bases between the germline ends. The CDR3 contains 18 residues. Germline-derived CDR1 and CDR2 are LGHDT and YNNKEL (reference sequence). The CDR3 region has the DNA TGTGCCAGCAGCCAAGCAATAGGGGCCCACGTAATTTCCGGGGAGCTGTTTTTT. Its translation: CASSQAIGAHVISGELFF. The full variable domain, in which reference TRBV3-1 and TRBJ2-2 provide the parts outside the CDR3, is DTAVSQTPKYLVTQMGNDKSIKCEQNLGHDTMYWYKQDSKKFLKIMFSYNNKELIINETVPNRFSPKSPDKAHLNLHINSLELGDSAVYFCASSQAIGAHVISGELFFGEGSRLTVL.

This clonotype appeared many times. The CDR3 loop is CASSGDRRETQYF. CDR3 nucleotide sequence: TGTGCCAGCTCCGGGGACAGGAGAGAGACCCAGTACTTC. V usage is TRBV7-2 and J usage is TRBJ2-5; 8 nucleotides agree with TRBD1. The CDR3 totals 13 residues. V shed 8 bases, J shed 4 bases, and the junction held 6 bases outside the gene matches. Per germline, CDR1 SGHTA and CDR2 FQGNSA.

This clonotype has a count of ten or more. The rearrangement links TRBV6-2 or TRBV6-3 to TRBJ1-1; D is unresolved. Germline V CDR1 and CDR2: MNHEY, SVGEGT. The CDR3 covers 13 residues. V lost 6 bases, J lost 0 bases, and 8 bases lay in between. The chain's CDR3 is CASRSTVNTEAFF. The CDR3 DNA is TGTGCCAGCAGATCAACGGTGAACACTGAAGCTTTCTTT.

This clonotype has at least ten counts. The chain is built from TRBV20-1 and TRBJ2-7; D unresolved. Trimming shortened V by 6 bases and J by 1 base, and 10 bases separated the two germline ends. CDR1 and CDR2 (germline): DFQATT, SNEGSKA (reference sequence). The CDR3 runs to 12 residues. CDR3 in DNA: TGCAGTGCCCGGACCCTTTCCTACGAGCAGTACTTC. It specifies CSARTLSYEQYF.

This clonotype was seen many times. The J gene is TRBJ2-5, the V gene TRBV20-1; a possible D gene is TRBD1 (6 bases). CDR1 DFQATT and CDR2 SNEGSKA come from the germline V gene (reference sequence). This CDR3 has 15 amino acids. V was trimmed by 1 base and J by 2 bases, leaving 14 bases between them. The CDR3 region has the DNA TGCAGTGCTAGAGTCACAGGGAGACCTCAAGAGACCCAGTACTTC. Protein sequence: CSARVTGRPQETQYF.

This clonotype appeared many times. The rearrangement links TRBV6-5 to TRBJ2-7; 9 bases match TRBD2. The CDR3 extends over 14 amino acids. V dropped 2 bases and J dropped 4; count of bases not matched to a gene: 3. Germline lookup yields CDR1 MNHEY and CDR2 SVGAGI. The CDR3 protein is CASSYAGGQYEQYF. The DNA for the CDR3 is TGTGCCAGCAGTTACGCGGGGGGGCAGTACGAGCAGTACTTC.

About this clonotype itself: A read error may explain this, as a much larger clone is one base away. The CDR3, as DNA: TGCAGTGCTAGAGATCCGGCTAGCGGATACCATGAGCAGTTCTTC. Translated: CSARDPASGYHEQFF. This chain connects TRBV20-1 to TRBJ2-1; TRBD2 agrees at 7 bases. The trim removed 0 bases at V and 8 bases at J, leaving 10 bases unmatched. This CDR3 spans 15 amino acids. Germline CDR1 is DFQATT and CDR2 is SNEGSKA (reference sequence).

This clonotype came up many times. The chain uses TRBV20-1 and TRBJ2-7, with 10 bases fitting TRBD1. This CDR3 has 12 residues. The junction had 2 bases not matched to a gene; V was cut back by 6 bases and J by 3 bases. CDR1 and CDR2 from the germline V gene are DFQATT and SNEGSKA (reference sequence). CDR3 protein: CSARTGGYEQYF. The DNA of the CDR3 is TGCAGTGCCAGGACAGGGGGCTACGAGCAGTACTTC.

This clonotype was detected many times. This chain uses TRBV20-1 with TRBJ2-3; D ambiguous. The germline V gene encodes CDR1 DFQATT and CDR2 SNEGSKA (reference sequence). CDR3 length equals 12 residues. Trimming took 4 bases from V and 4 from J, leaving 9 bases between them. The CDR3 reads CSATSTADTQYF. In DNA, the CDR3 is TGCAGTGCTACTAGTACGGCAGATACGCAGTATTTT.

The sample holds many counts of this clonotype. V and J are TRBV27 and TRBJ2-7; the match to TRBD2 covers 11 bases. Germline lookup yields CDR1 MNHEY and CDR2 SMNVEV (reference sequence). V was clipped by 4 bases and J by 2 bases; unmatched bases: 4. The CDR3 has 15 residues. CDR3: CASSSIAGGAYEQYF. The CDR3 region has the DNA TGTGCCAGCAGTTCGATAGCGGGAGGGGCCTACGAGCAGTACTTC.

This clonotype was observed at least ten times. V usage is TRBV7-9 and J usage is TRBJ1-5; 7 positions agree with TRBD1. Germline-derived CDR1 and CDR2 are SEHNR and FQNEAQ (reference sequence). J gave up 5 bases and V 5 bases, and 9 bases lay outside the gene matches. The CDR3 runs 15 residues. CDR3 in DNA: TGTGCCAGCAGCAGTCAGACAGGGAGGGATCAGCCCCAGCATTTT. It specifies CASSSQTGRDQPQHF.

J is TRBJ1-5 and V is TRBV28; weak D call: TRBD1 (5 bases). V was trimmed by 3 bases and J by 2 bases, leaving 14 bases between them. The length of the CDR3 is 16 residues. The V gene's germline CDR1 is MDHEN and CDR2 SYDVKM. CDR3 in DNA: TGTGCCAGCAGTTTCCCCCGCGGGGGAGGCAATCAGCCCCAGCATTTT. Its protein product is CASSFPRGGGNQPQHF.